This TCR beta chain was obtained from a study of T cell repertoires in cytomegalovirus infection. About the research overall: Both a matching HLA type and CMV infection were indicated by public TCR beta signatures.

This clonotype has ten or more counts. Its antigen is unidentified. TCRdb redid the calling of the reads with MiXCR, one entry per CDR3 protein. The data contain 250,000 or so distinct CDR3 sequences, over 8% of them singletons. The CDR3 is 16 amino acids. V lost 1 base to trimming and J lost 4 bases, with 16 bases between them. CDR1 and CDR2 (germline): SGHTA, FQGNSA. Study-wide results and caveats: Carriers of CMV plus the relevant HLA were identified by cumulative public TCR beta family frequency.

This clonotype originated in a human donor in good health (CMV status not recorded). Some clones in this sample may be carry-over from other donors' samples. The chain joins TRBV7-2 to TRBJ1-2, with D tentatively TRBD1 (6 bases). Sequencing used PBMCs. DNA of the CDR3: TGTGCCAGCAGCTTAGTTTTGGGGGGCACTGGCTATGGCTACACCTTC. Translating it yields CASSLVLGGTGYGYTF.